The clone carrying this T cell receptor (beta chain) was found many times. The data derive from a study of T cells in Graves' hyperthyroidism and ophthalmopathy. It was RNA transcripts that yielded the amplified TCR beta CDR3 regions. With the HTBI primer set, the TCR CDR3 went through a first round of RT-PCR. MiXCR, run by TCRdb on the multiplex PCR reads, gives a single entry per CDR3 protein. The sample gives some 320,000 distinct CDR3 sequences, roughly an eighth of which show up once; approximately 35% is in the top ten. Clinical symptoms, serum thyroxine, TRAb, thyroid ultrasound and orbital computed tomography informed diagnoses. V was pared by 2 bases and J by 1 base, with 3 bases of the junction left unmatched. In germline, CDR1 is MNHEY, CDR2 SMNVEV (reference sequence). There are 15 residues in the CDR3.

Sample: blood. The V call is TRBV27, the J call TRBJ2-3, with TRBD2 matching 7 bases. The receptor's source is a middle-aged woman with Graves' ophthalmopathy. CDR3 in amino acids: CASSLMSGGTDTQYF. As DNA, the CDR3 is TGTGCCAGCAGTTTAATGAGCGGGGGCACAGATACGCAGTATTTT.